The text below deals with one T cell receptor (beta chain). Trimming stripped 8 bases from V and 0 bases from J, with 17 bases between. The CDR3 extends over 15 amino acids. Germline V gene data show CDR1 as LGHNA and CDR2 as YNFKEQ. The protocol was immunoSEQ multiplex PCR, while the TCRdb copy is restricted to in-frame clones and leaves out a portion. This table has 310,000 or so clones, roughly 86% appearing once. The data are from a study of blood T cell repertoires in COVID-19. Sequencing was carried out using peripheral blood. The chain is built from TRBV4-2 and TRBJ2-7; no clear D. The receptor's source is a woman aged 30 to 39 with COVID-19, enrolled during active disease. In DNA, the CDR3 is TGTGCCAGCGCCTCGGGTGTAGGTTTCTCCTACGAGCAGTACTTC. Translating it yields CASASGVGFSYEQYF.